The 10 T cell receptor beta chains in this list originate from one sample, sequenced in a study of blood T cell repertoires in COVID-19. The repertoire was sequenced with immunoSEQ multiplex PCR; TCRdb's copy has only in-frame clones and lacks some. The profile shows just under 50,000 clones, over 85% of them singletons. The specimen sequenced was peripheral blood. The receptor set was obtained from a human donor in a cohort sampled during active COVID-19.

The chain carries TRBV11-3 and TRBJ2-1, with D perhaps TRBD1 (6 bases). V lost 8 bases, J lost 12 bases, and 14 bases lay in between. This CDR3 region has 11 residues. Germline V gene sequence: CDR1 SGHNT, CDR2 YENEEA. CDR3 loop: CASGGPGGQFF. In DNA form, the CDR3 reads TGTGCCAGCGGGGGCCCGGGTGGGCAGTTCTTC. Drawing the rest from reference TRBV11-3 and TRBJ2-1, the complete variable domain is EAGVVQSPRYKIIEKKQPVAFWCNPISGHNTLYWYLQNLGQGPELLIRYENEEAVDDSQLPKDRFSAERLKGVDSTLKIQPAELGDSAVYLCASGGPGGQFFGPGTRLTVL.

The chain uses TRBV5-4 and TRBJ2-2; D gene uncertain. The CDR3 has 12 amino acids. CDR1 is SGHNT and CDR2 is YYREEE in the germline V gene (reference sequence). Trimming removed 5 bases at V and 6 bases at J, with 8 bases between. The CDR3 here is CASSSVAGELFF. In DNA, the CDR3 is TGTGCCAGCAGTTCGGTGGCCGGGGAGCTGTTTTTT.

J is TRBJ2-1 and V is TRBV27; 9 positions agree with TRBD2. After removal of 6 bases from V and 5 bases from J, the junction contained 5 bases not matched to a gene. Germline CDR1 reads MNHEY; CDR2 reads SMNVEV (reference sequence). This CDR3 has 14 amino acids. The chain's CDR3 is CASRKGLANNEQFF. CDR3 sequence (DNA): TGTGCCAGCAGGAAGGGACTAGCAAACAATGAGCAGTTCTTC.

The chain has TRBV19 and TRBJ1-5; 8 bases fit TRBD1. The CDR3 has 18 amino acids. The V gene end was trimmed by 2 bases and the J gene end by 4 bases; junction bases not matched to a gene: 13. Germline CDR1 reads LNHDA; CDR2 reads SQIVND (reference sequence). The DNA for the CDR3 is TGTGCCAGTAGTATACCCTGGAGGGCAGGGGGCTGGAATCAGCCCCAGCATTTT. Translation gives CASSIPWRAGGWNQPQHF.

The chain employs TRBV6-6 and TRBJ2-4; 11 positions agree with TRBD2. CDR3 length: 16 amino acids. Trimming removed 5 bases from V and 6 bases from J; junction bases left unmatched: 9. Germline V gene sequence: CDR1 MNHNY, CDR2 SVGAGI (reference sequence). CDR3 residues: CASSPIAGGPGNIQYF. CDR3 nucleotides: TGTGCCAGCAGTCCAATAGCGGGAGGGCCCGGAAACATTCAGTACTTC.

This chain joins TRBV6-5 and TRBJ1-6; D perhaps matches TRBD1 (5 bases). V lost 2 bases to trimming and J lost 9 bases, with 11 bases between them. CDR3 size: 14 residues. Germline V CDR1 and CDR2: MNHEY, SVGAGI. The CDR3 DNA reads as TGTGCCAGCAGTTACAGGGGATTCAGTTCACCCCTCCACTTT. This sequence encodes CASSYRGFSSPLHF.

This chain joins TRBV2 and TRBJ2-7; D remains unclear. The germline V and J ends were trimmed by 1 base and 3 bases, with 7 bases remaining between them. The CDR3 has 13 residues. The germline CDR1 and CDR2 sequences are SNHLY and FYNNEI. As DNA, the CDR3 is TGTGCCAGCAGTGAAGTTGTCAGCTACGAGCAGTACGTC. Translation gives CASSEVVSYEQYV.

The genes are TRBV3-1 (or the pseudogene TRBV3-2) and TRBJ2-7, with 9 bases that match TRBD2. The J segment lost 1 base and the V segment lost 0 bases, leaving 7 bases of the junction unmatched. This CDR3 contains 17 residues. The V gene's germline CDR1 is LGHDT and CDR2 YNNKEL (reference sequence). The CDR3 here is CASSQDLSGRMSYEQYF. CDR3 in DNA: TGTGCCAGCAGCCAAGATCTTAGCGGGAGAATGTCCTACGAGCAGTACTTC.

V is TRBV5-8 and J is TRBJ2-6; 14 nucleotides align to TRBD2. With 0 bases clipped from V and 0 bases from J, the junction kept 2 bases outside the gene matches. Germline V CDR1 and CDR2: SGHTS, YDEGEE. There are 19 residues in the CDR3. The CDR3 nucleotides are TGTGCCAGCAGCTTGGAAGGGACTAGCGGGAGCTCTGGGGCCAACGTCCTGACTTTC. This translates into CASSLEGTSGSSGANVLTF.

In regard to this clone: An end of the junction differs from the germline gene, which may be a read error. CDR3 coding DNA: TGTGCCAGCAGCGTAACACCCGACAGGGGTATGAACGAGCAGTACTTC. It yields the protein CASSVTPDRGMNEQYF. The V call is TRBV7-3, the J call TRBJ2-7; 8 positions agree with TRBD1. This CDR3 contains 16 residues. Per the germline V gene, CDR1 is SGHTA and CDR2 is FQGTGA.